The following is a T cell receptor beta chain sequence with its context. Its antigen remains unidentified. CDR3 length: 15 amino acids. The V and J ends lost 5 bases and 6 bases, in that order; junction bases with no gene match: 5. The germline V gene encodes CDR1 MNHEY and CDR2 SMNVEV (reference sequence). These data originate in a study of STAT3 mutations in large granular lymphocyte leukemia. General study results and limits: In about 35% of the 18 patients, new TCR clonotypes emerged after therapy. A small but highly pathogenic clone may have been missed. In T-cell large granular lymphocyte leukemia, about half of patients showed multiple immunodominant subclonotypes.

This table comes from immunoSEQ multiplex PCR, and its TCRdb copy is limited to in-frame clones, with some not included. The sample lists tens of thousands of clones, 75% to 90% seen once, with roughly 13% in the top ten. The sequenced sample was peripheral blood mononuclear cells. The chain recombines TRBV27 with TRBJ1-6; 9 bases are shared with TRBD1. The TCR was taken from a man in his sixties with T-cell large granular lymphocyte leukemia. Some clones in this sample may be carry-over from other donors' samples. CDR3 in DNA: TGTGCCAGCAGTGCAGGGACAGGGAGTAATTCACCCCTCCACTTT. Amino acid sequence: CASSAGTGSNSPLHF.